Included here is one T cell receptor beta chain sequence, with context. V lost 3 bases to trimming and J lost 7 bases, with 18 bases between them. The CDR3 covers 15 residues. Germline lookup yields CDR1 MDHEN and CDR2 SYDVKM. This sample stems from a study of shared clonotypes between healthy human individuals. The table came from immunoSEQ multiplex PCR; TCRdb's copy has only in-frame clones and leaves some out. The table lists 2,500,000 or so clones, 93% of them singletons. The receptor comes from a man between 18 and 35 years old in good health. Some clones in this sample may be carry-over from other donors' samples. This chain joins TRBV28 and TRBJ1-1, with unresolved D. Input material: naive CD4+ T cells from PBMCs. Subset defined: CD45RA+ positively selected. CDR3 sequence: CASSFIGRLKGEAFF. The CDR3 coding sequence is TGTGCCAGCAGTTTCATCGGGAGGTTGAAGGGTGAAGCTTTCTTT.